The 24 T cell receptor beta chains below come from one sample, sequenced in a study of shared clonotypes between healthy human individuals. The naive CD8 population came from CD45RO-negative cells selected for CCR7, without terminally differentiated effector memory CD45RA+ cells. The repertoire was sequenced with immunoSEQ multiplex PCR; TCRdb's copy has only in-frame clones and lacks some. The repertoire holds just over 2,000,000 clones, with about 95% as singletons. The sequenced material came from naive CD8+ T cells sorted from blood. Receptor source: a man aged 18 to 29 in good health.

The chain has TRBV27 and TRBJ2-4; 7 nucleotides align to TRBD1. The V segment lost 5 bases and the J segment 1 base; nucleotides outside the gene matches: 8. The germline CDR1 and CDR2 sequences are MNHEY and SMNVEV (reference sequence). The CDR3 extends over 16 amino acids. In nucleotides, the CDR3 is TGTGCCAGCAGTCTCTGGTCACAGGGGGCCAAAAACATTCAGTACTTC. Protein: CASSLWSQGAKNIQYF.

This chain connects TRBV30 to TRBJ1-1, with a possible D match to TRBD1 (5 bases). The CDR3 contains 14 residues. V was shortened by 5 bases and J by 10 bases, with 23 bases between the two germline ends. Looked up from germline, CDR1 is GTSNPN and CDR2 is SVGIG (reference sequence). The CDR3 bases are TGTGCCTGGGATCCGGTAGGAGGGACGCTGGGAGCTTTCTTT. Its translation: CAWDPVGGTLGAFF.

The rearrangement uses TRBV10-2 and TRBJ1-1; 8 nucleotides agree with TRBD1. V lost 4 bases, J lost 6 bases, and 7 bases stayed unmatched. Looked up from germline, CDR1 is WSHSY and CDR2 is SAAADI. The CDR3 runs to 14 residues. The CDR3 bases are TGCGCCAGCAGTGGGCGGACAGGGTTCTCTGAAGCTTTCTTT. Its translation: CASSGRTGFSEAFF.

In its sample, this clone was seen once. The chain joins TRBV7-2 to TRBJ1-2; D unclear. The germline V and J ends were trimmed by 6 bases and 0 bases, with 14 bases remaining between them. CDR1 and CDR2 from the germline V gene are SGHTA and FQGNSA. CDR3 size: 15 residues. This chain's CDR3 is CASSTRELPNYGYTF. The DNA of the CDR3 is TGTGCCAGCAGTACCCGGGAGCTACCTAACTATGGCTACACCTTC.

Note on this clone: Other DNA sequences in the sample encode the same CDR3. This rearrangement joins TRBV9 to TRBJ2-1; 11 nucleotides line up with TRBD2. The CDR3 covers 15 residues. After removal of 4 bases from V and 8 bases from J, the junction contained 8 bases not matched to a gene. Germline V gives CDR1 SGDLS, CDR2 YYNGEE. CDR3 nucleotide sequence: TGTGCCAGCAGCCCCGGGACTAGCGGAGGCGATGAGCAGTTCTTC. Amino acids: CASSPGTSGGDEQFF.

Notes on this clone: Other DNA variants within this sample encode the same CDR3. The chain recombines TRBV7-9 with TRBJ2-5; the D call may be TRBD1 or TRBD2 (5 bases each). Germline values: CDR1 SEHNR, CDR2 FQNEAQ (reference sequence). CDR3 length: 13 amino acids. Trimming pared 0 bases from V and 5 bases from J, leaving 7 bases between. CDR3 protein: CASSLAGTETQYF. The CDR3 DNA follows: TGTGCCAGCAGCTTAGCAGGGACGGAGACCCAGTACTTC.

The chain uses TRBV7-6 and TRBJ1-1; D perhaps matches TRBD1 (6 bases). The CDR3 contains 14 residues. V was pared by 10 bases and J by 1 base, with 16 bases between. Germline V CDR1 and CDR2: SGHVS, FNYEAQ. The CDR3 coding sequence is TGTGCCACCACTGCAGGGGCCCCGAACACTGAAGCTTTCTTT. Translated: CATTAGAPNTEAFF.

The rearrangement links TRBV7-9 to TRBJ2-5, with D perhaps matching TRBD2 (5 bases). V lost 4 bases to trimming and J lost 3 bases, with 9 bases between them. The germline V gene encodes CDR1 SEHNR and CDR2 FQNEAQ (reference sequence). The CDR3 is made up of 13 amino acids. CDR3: CASSYGLEETQYF. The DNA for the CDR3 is TGTGCCAGCAGCTATGGACTGGAAGAGACCCAGTACTTC.

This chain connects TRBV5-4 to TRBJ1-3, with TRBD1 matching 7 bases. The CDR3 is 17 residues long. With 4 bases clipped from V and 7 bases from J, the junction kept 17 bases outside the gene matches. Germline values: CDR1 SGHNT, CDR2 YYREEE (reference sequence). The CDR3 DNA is TGTGCCAGCAGCATGTGGGACAGCTCATTTACCTATAACACCATATATTTT. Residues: CASSMWDSSFTYNTIYF.

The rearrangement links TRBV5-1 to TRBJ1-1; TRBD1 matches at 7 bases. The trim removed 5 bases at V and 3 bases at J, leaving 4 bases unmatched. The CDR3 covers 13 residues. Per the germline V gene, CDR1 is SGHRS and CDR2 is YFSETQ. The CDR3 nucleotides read TGCGCCAGCAGGATGACAGGGTACACTGAAGCTTTCTTT. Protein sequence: CASRMTGYTEAFF.

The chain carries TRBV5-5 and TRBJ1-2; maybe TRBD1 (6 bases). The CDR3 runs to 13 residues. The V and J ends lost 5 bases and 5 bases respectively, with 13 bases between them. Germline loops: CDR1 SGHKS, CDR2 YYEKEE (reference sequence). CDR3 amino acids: CASRVGTPYGYTF. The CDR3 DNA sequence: TGTGCCAGCAGGGTCGGGACACCATATGGCTACACCTTC.

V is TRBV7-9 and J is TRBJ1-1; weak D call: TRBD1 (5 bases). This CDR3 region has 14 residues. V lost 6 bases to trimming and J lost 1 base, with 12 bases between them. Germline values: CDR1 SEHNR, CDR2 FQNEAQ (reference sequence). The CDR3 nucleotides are TGTGCCAGCAGAACTATTGGGGGGAACACTGAAGCTTTCTTT. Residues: CASRTIGGNTEAFF.

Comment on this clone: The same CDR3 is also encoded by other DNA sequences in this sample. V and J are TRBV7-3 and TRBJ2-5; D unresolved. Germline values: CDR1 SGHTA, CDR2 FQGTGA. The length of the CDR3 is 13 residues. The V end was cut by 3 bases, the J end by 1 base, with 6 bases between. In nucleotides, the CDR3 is TGTGCCAGCAGCTTGGGCGGCCAAGAGACCCAGTACTTC. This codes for CASSLGGQETQYF.

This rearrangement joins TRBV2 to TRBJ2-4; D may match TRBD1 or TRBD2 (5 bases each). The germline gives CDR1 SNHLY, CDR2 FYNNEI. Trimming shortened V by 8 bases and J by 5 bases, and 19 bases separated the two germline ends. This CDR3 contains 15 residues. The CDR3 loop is CASGGVQDLQNIQYF. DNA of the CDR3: TGTGCCAGCGGGGGAGTACAGGACCTTCAAAACATTCAGTACTTC.

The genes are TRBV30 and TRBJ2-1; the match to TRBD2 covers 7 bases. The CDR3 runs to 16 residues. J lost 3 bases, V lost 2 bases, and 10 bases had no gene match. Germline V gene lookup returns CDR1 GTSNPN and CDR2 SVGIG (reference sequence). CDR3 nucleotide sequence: TGTGCCTGGAGTCCTGACGTCGGGACTAACTACAATGAGCAGTTCTTC. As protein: CAWSPDVGTNYNEQFF.

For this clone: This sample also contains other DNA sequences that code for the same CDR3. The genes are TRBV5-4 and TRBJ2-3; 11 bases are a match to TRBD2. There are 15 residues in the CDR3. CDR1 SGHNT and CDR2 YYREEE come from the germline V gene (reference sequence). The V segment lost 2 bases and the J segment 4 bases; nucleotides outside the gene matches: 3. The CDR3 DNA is TGTGCCAGCAGCTTTAGCGGGGGGGCTGCAGATACGCAGTATTTT. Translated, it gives CASSFSGGAADTQYF.

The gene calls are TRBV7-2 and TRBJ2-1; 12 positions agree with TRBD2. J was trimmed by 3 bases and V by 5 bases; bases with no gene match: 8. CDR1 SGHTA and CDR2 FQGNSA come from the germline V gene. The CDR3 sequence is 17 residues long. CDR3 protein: CASSAGLAGSYYNEQFF. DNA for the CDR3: TGTGCCAGCAGCGCTGGACTAGCGGGATCTTACTACAATGAGCAGTTCTTC.

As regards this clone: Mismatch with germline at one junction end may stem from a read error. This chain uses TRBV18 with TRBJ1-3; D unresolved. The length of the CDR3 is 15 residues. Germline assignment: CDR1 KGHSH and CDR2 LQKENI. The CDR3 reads CASSPPTDIGTTIYF. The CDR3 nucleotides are TGTGCCAGCTCACCACCCACAGATATCGGAACCACCATATATTTT.

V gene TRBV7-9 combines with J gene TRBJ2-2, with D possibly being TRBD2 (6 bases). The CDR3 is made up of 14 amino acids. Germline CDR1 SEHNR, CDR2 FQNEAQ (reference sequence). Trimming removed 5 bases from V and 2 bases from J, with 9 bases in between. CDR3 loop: CASSRDFNTGELFF. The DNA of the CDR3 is TGTGCCAGCAGCCGGGACTTTAACACCGGGGAGCTGTTTTTT.

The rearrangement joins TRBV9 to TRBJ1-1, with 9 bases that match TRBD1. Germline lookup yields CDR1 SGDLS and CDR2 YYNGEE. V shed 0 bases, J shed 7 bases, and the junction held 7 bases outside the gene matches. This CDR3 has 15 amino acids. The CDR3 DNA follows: TGTGCCAGCAGCGTAGAGGGGGGACAGGGAGGTGAAGCTTTCTTT. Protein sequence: CASSVEGGQGGEAFF.

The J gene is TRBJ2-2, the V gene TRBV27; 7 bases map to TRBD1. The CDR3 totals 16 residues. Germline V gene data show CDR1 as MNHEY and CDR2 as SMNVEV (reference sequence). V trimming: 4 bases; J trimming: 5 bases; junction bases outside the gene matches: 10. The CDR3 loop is CASSSPGQIETGELFF. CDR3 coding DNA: TGTGCCAGCAGTTCCCCGGGACAGATCGAGACCGGGGAGCTGTTTTTT.

The CDR3 loop is CASSVTPDRGYTGELFF. The DNA of the CDR3 is TGTGCCAGCAGCGTCACCCCGGACAGGGGATACACCGGGGAGCTGTTTTTT. The genes are TRBV9 and TRBJ2-2; the match to TRBD1 covers 9 bases. This CDR3 region has 17 residues. V was pared by 2 bases and J by 3 bases, with 8 bases of the junction left unmatched. The V gene's germline CDR1 is SGDLS and CDR2 YYNGEE.

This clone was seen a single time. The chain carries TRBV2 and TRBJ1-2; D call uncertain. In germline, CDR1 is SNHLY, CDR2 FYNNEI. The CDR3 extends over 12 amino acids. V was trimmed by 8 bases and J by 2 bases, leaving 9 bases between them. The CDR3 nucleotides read TGTGCCAGCCTCTTGGAGAACTATGGCTACACCTTC. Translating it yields CASLLENYGYTF.

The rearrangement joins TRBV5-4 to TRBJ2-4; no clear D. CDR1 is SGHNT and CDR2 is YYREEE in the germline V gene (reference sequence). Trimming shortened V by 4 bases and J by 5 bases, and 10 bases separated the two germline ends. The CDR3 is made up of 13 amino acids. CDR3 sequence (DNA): TGTGCCAGCAGCATGTTAACCCAAAACATTCAGTACTTC. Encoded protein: CASSMLTQNIQYF.